The TCR beta chain under discussion was sequenced for a study of early T cells in non-severe SARS-CoV-2 infection. Study-level information: Chains were unpaired, as sequencing was done on bulk RNA from unsorted whole blood.

Individually, cDNA molecules had unique molecular identifiers attached to them. In TCRdb, the 5' RACE reads were re-called with MiXCR into one record per CDR3 protein. The sample has tens of thousands of distinct CDR3 sequences, over 9% seen once; the top ten hold around 4.3%. The germline V and J ends were trimmed by 4 bases and 6 bases, with 20 bases remaining between them. Germline V gives CDR1 SGHRS, CDR2 YFSETQ. The CDR3 totals 16 residues. By sample fraction, this clonotype is medium-sized. Its antigen remains unidentified. Study observations and caveats: VDJdb matches were skewed toward anti-spike CD8 T cell responses.

The source material was whole blood. The chain couples TRBV5-1 to TRBJ2-1, with D perhaps assigned TRBD1 or TRBD2 (5 bases each). The origin of this receptor is an adult who was a healthcare worker with PCR-confirmed SARS-CoV-2 infection or an uninfected control (not recorded which). DNA of the CDR3: TGCGCCAGCAGCCTACCTCTAACGGGACGGGCCAATGAGCAGTTCTTC. This encodes CASSLPLTGRANEQFF. The whole variable domain, remainder taken from reference TRBV5-1 and TRBJ2-1, is KAGVTQTPRYLIKTRGQQVTLSCSPISGHRSVSWYQQTPGQGLQFLFEYFSETQRNKGNFPGRFSGRQFSNSRSEMNVSTLELGDSALYLCASSLPLTGRANEQFFGPGTRLTVL.